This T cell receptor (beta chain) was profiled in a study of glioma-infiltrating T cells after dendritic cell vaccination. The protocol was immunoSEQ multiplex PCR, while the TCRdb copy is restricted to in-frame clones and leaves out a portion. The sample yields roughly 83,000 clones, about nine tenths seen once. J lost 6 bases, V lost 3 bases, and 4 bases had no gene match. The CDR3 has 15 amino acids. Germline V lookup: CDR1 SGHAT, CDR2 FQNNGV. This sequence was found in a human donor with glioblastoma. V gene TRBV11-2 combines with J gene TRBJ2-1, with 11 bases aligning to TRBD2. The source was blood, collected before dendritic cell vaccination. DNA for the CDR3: TGTGCCAGCAGCTTTACTAGCGGGGGAGGCAATGAGCAGTTCTTC. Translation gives CASSFTSGGGNEQFF.